This T cell receptor beta chain is drawn from a study of blood T cell repertoires in COVID-19. Whole-study context: Italy, Spain and the United States were the sources of the convalescent and acute COVID-19 samples.

Germline V gives CDR1 MNHEY, CDR2 SMNVEV (reference sequence). Losses at the gene ends were 4 bases for V and 6 bases for J; bases not matched to a gene: 8. The CDR3 is made up of 14 amino acids. Repertoires were generated with immunoSEQ multiplex PCR, while TCRdb's copy carries only in-frame clones and drops some. The table records about 300,000 clones, 86% of them present only once. This receptor was taken from a woman under 30 who had recovered from COVID-19. The source material was PBMCs or T cells enriched from blood (not recorded which). The chain employs TRBV27 and TRBJ1-1, with TRBD1 identical over 7 bases. The CDR3 loop is CASSYQQGWPEAFF. CDR3 nucleotide sequence: TGTGCCAGCAGTTATCAACAGGGGTGGCCTGAAGCTTTCTTT.